Shown below are 22 T cell receptor beta chains from a single sample sequenced in a study of CD8 T cells in Susac syndrome. Roughly 0.45 to 1 ug RNA was reverse transcribed with random hexamers. From the immunoSEQ multiplex PCR reads, TCRdb called clonotypes with MiXCR, one entry per CDR3 protein. This sample has approximately 110,000 distinct CDR3 sequences, with roughly 93% found just once. Source material: CD8+ T cells from PBMCs. The receptors originated from a human donor with multiple sclerosis.

The chain recombines TRBV24-1 with TRBJ2-1; D remains unclear. With 4 bases removed from V and 1 base from J, the gap between germline ends came to 16 bases. In germline, CDR1 is KGHDR, CDR2 SFDVKD. This CDR3 spans 17 amino acids. The CDR3 bases are TGTGCCACCAGTGACCCCTCGTGGACGGAATCCTACAATGAGCAGTTCTTC. This gives the protein CATSDPSWTESYNEQFF.

V usage is TRBV6-5 and J usage is TRBJ1-2; D is ambiguous. The V end lost 4 bases, the J end lost 2 bases, and 11 bases lay between the germline ends. CDR1 is MNHEY, CDR2 SVGAGI, per germline. This CDR3 comprises 14 residues. In nucleotides, the CDR3 is TGTGCCAGCAGTTCGGGCAGCGAGAACTATGGCTACACCTTC. It encodes CASSSGSENYGYTF.

The rearrangement uses TRBV5-4 and TRBJ2-2; TRBD1 or TRBD2 may be the D gene (5 bases each). The CDR3 length is 15 residues. The V and J ends lost 1 base and 3 bases respectively, with 10 bases between them. Germline CDR1 SGHNT, CDR2 YYREEE (reference sequence). In DNA, the CDR3 is TGTGCCAGCAGCTTGTTGCAGGGAGACACCGGGGAGCTGTTTTTT. Its translation: CASSLLQGDTGELFF. The entire variable domain, with the rest obtained from reference TRBV5-4 and TRBJ2-2, is as follows: ETGVTQSPTHLIKTRGQQVTLRCSSQSGHNTVSWYQQALGQGPQFIFQYYREEENGRGNFPPRFSGLQFPNYSSELNVNALELDDSALYLCASSLLQGDTGELFFGEGSRLTVL.

The chain links TRBV7-9 to TRBJ2-5; perhaps TRBD1 as D (6 bases). This CDR3 has 13 amino acids. CDR1 SEHNR and CDR2 FQNEAQ come from the germline V gene (reference sequence). Trimming removed 3 bases at V and 2 bases at J, with 7 bases between. The CDR3 loop reads CASSFRGQETQYF. The DNA for the CDR3 is TGTGCCAGCAGCTTTAGGGGGCAAGAGACCCAGTACTTC. Full variable domain (rest looked up from reference TRBV7-9 and TRBJ2-5): DTGVSQNPRHKITKRGQNVTFRCDPISEHNRLYWYRQTLGQGPEFLTYFQNEAQLEKSRLLSDRFSAERPKGSFSTLEIQRTEQGDSAMYLCASSFRGQETQYFGPGTRLLVL.

V gene TRBV29-1 combines with J gene TRBJ2-5; D assignment may be TRBD1 or TRBD2 (5 bases each). V lost 2 bases and J lost 5, with 21 bases in between. This CDR3 has 16 residues. Germline V gives CDR1 SQVTM, CDR2 ANQGSEA. CDR3 protein: CSVEREATAWRETQYF. The CDR3 bases are TGCAGCGTTGAACGGGAAGCGACAGCCTGGCGGGAGACCCAGTACTTC.

V is TRBV6-1 and J is TRBJ1-4, with D unclear. Germline loops: CDR1 MNHNS, CDR2 SASEGT. V was cut by 2 bases and J by 10 bases, with 11 bases left in between. The CDR3 loop spans 13 amino acids. The CDR3 sequence is CASSERWRGKLFF. The DNA for the CDR3 is TGTGCCAGCAGTGAAAGGTGGAGAGGAAAACTGTTTTTT.

The chain combines TRBV2 with TRBJ2-1, with TRBD1 identical over 7 bases. The CDR3 spans 15 residues. From germline, CDR1 is SNHLY and CDR2 FYNNEI. V lost 6 bases to trimming and J lost 2 bases; unmatched junction nucleotides: 7. CDR3 in DNA: TGTGCCAGCAGGGGGGAAACAGGGGCCTACAATGAGCAGTTCTTC. Protein sequence: CASRGETGAYNEQFF.

DNA of the CDR3: TGCGCCAGCACTCCCGGACAGGGGGTAACAGACACCATATATTTT. Residues: CASTPGQGVTDTIYF. The chain has TRBV4-1 and TRBJ1-3; 10 bases fit TRBD1. The CDR3 sequence is 15 residues long. Germline V CDR1 and CDR2: MGHRA, YSYEKL. The ends lost 7 bases at V and 8 bases at J; junction bases unmatched: 11.

The chain couples TRBV27 to TRBJ1-5, with TRBD1 matching 7 bases. The germline V gene encodes CDR1 MNHEY and CDR2 SMNVEV (reference sequence). The V and J ends lost 0 bases and 6 bases, in that order; junction bases with no gene match: 2. The CDR3 length is 14 residues. The CDR3 sequence: CASSLSQGSQPQHF. CDR3 bases: TGTGCCAGCAGTTTATCACAGGGGAGTCAGCCCCAGCATTTT.

This clonotype was recorded only once. The chain is built from TRBV6-1 and TRBJ1-2; no clear D. Germline CDR1 reads MNHNS; CDR2 reads SASEGT. The V gene lost 6 bases and the J gene lost 2 bases, with 10 bases spanning the gap. There are 13 residues in the CDR3. CDR3 nucleotides: TGTGCCAGCAGCGAGACACCCAACTATGGCTACACCTTC. Its protein product is CASSETPNYGYTF.

The V call is TRBV3-1, the J call TRBJ2-7; 12 positions match TRBD2. The germline CDR1 and CDR2 sequences are LGHDT and YNNKEL (reference sequence). CDR3 size: 16 residues. With V trimmed by 5 bases and J by 5 bases, 10 bases remained unmatched. The chain's CDR3 is CASSYGTSGLPHEQYV. In DNA form, the CDR3 reads TGTGCCAGCAGCTATGGGACTAGCGGGCTTCCCCACGAGCAGTACGTC.

V gene TRBV4-1 combines with J gene TRBJ2-5, with D hard to call. V lost 6 bases and J 2 bases, leaving 13 bases between the germline ends. The V gene's germline CDR1 is MGHRA and CDR2 YSYEKL. The CDR3 spans 14 residues. CDR3 coding DNA: TGCGCCAGCAGTTCCAGGAAATGGCAAGAGACCCAGTACTTC. Its protein is CASSSRKWQETQYF.

The CDR3, as DNA: TGTGCCAGCAGCCAAGATGTCTATGGGAGAGCCTACGAGCAGTACTTC. Translation: CASSQDVYGRAYEQYF. The chain couples TRBV4-2 to TRBJ2-7; D is possibly TRBD2 (5 bases). The CDR3 has 16 amino acids. The V end lost 0 bases, the J end lost 2 bases, and 14 bases lay between the germline ends. The V gene's germline CDR1 is LGHNA and CDR2 YNFKEQ.

The rearrangement joins TRBV13 to TRBJ1-1; perhaps TRBD1 as D (5 bases). Per germline, CDR1 PRHDT and CDR2 FYEKMQ (reference sequence). CDR3 length equals 16 residues. V lost 4 bases, J lost 5 bases, and 20 bases lay in between. CDR3 sequence (DNA): TGTGCCAGCAGCTCAAAACGGGCGATTGAGGGGACTGAAGCTTTCTTT. It translates to CASSSKRAIEGTEAFF.

This rearrangement joins TRBV9 to TRBJ1-1; possible D gene TRBD1, 5 bases. Trimming stripped 2 bases from V and 0 bases from J, with 14 bases between. CDR1 and CDR2 (germline): SGDLS, YYNGEE. The CDR3 extends over 16 amino acids. CDR3 sequence reads: CASSVGGFLMNTEAFF. The CDR3 nucleotides are TGTGCCAGCAGCGTCGGGGGATTTCTCATGAACACTGAAGCTTTCTTT.

The V call is TRBV5-4, the J call TRBJ2-7; tentatively, D is TRBD2 (6 bases). Trimming cost V 0 bases and J 3 bases, with 10 bases left between them. Germline V lookup: CDR1 SGHNT, CDR2 YYREEE (reference sequence). The CDR3 loop spans 14 amino acids. The CDR3 bases are TGTGCCAGCAGCTTGGGACGGGAGAACTACGAGCAGTACGTC. This codes for CASSLGRENYEQYV.

This CDR3 is CASSIRQSSYEQYF. For the CDR3, the DNA is TGTGCCAGCAGCATCAGACAAAGCTCCTACGAGCAGTACTTC. This sequence joins TRBV28 and TRBJ2-7; D not certain. The CDR3 runs 14 residues. Per the germline V gene, CDR1 is MDHEN and CDR2 is SYDVKM. V shed 6 bases and J shed 0 bases, with 12 bases lying between them.

The genes are TRBV3-1 and TRBJ2-7, with 7 bases fitting TRBD1. This CDR3 comprises 14 residues. V lost 6 bases to trimming and J lost 5 bases; unmatched junction nucleotides: 10. The germline V gene has CDR1 LGHDT and CDR2 YNNKEL (reference sequence). CDR3 residues: CASRRTGLFDEQYF. Written as DNA, the CDR3 is TGTGCCAGCAGGCGGACAGGTTTGTTCGACGAGCAGTACTTC.

The gene calls are TRBV11-2 and TRBJ1-2; a possible D gene is TRBD1 (5 bases). Germline V lookup: CDR1 SGHAT, CDR2 FQNNGV. This CDR3 is 14 amino acids long. V was clipped by 5 bases and J by 4 bases, with 14 bases between them. The CDR3 nucleotides read TGTGCCAGCAGCACCAGGGAATTAGGCTATGGCTACACCTTC. Translated, it gives CASSTRELGYGYTF.

The CDR3 protein is CASSQAYNQPQHF. The CDR3 nucleotides are TGCGCCAGCAGCCAAGCTTATAACCAGCCCCAGCATTTT. This chain connects TRBV4-1 to TRBJ1-5, with no clear D. V lost 1 base, J lost 7 bases, and 8 bases lay in between. Germline V gene sequence: CDR1 MGHRA, CDR2 YSYEKL. This CDR3 spans 13 amino acids.

This chain connects TRBV13 to TRBJ1-2, with D perhaps matching TRBD1 (5 bases). V was trimmed by 0 bases and J by 6 bases, leaving 8 bases between them. Germline lookup yields CDR1 PRHDT and CDR2 FYEKMQ (reference sequence). CDR3 length: 13 residues. CDR3 sequence: CASSLGREHGYTF. The CDR3 DNA follows: TGTGCCAGCAGCTTAGGCAGGGAGCATGGCTACACCTTC.

The chain has TRBV2 and TRBJ1-5; TRBD1 agrees at 7 bases. V gave up 6 bases and J gave up 1 base; unmatched junction bases: 18. Per the germline V gene, CDR1 is SNHLY and CDR2 is FYNNEI. CDR3 length: 19 amino acids. The CDR3 loop reads CASSDRADTTGSSNQPQHF. As DNA, the CDR3 is TGTGCCAGCAGCGATAGGGCCGATACGACAGGGAGCAGCAATCAGCCCCAGCATTTT.